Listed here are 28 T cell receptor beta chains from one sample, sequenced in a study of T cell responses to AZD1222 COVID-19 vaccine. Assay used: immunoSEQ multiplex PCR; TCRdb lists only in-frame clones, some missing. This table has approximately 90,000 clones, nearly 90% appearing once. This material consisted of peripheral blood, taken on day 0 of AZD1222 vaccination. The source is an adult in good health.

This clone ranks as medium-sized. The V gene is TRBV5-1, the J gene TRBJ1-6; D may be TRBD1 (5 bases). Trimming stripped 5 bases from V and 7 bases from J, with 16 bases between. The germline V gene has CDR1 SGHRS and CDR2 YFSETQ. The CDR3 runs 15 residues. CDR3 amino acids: CASRVVGAVNSPLHF. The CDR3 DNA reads TGCGCCAGCAGGGTTGTCGGGGCCGTAAATTCACCCCTCCACTTT.

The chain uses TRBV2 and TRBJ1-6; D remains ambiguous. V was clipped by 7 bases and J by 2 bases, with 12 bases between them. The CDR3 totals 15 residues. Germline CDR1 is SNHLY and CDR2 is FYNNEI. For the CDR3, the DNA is TGTGCCAGCAAAGTGGGCGGCCCCTATAATTCACCCCTCCACTTT. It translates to CASKVGGPYNSPLHF.

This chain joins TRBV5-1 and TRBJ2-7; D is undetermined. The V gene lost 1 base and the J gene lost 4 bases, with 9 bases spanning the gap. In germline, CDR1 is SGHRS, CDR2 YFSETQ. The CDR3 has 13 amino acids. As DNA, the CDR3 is TGCGCCAGCAGCTTGTTCGGCACATACGAGCAGTACTTC. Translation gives CASSLFGTYEQYF.

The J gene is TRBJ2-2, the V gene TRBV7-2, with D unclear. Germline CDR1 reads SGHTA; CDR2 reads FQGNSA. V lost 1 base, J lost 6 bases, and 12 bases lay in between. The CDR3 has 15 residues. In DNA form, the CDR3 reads TGTGCCAGCAGCTTAGAGATAGCCTTGGCCGGGGAGCTGTTTTTT. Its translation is CASSLEIALAGELFF.

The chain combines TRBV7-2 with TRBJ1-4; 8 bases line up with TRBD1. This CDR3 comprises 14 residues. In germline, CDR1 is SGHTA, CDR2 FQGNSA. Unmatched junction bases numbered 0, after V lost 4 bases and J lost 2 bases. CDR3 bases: TGTGCCAGCAGCTGGACAGGGACTAATGAAAAACTGTTTTTT. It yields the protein CASSWTGTNEKLFF.

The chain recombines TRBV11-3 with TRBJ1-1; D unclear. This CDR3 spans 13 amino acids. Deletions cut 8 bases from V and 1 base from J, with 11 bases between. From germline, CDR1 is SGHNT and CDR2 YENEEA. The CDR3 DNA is TGTGCCAGCGGAAAGGAGGCGAACACTGAAGCTTTCTTT. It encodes CASGKEANTEAFF.

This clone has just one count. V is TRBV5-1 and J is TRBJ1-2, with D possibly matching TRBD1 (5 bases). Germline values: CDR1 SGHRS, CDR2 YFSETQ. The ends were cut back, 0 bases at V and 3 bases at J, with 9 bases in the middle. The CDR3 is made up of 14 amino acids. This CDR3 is CASSLAAGDYGYTF. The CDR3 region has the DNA TGCGCCAGCAGCTTGGCCGCGGGGGACTATGGCTACACCTTC.

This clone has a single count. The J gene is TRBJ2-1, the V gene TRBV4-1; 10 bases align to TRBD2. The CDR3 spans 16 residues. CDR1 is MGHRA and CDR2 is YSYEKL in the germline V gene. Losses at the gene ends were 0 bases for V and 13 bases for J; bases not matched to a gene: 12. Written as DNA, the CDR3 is TGCGCCAGCAGCCAAGAATCGGGGCTAGCGGGGGCCGAACAGTTCTTC. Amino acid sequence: CASSQESGLAGAEQFF.

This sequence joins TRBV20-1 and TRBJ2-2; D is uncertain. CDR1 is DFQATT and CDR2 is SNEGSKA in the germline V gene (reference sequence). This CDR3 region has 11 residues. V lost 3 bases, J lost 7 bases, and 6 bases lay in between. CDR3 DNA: TGCAGTGCTAGTGAAGGCGGGGAGCTGTTTTTT. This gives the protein CSASEGGELFF.

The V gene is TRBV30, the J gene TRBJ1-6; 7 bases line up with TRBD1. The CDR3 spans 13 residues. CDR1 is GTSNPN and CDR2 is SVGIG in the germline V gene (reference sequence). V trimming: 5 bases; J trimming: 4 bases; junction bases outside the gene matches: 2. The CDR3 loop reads CAWGTAYNSPLHF. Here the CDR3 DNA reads TGTGCCTGGGGGACAGCATATAATTCACCCCTCCACTTT.

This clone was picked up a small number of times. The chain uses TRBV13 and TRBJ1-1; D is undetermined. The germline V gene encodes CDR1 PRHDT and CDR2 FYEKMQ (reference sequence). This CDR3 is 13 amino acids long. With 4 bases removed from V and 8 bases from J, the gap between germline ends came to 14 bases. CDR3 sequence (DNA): TGTGCCAGCAGCTCCACGCACGAGGCGGAAGCTTTCTTT. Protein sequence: CASSSTHEAEAFF.

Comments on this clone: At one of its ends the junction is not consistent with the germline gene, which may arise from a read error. This CDR3 is CASSEGQGLTSPLHF. The CDR3 region has the DNA TGTGCCAGCAGCGAAGGACAGGGCTTAACCTCACCCCTCCACTTT. This chain links TRBV6-1 with TRBJ1-6; TRBD1 matches 8 bases. The CDR3 sequence is 15 residues long. Germline V lookup: CDR1 MNHNS, CDR2 SASEGT.

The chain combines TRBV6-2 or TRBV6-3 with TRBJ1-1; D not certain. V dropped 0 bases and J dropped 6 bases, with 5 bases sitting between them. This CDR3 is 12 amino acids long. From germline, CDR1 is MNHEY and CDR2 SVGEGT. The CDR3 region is CASSYSTAEAFF. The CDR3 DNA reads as TGTGCCAGCAGTTACTCCACCGCTGAAGCTTTCTTT.

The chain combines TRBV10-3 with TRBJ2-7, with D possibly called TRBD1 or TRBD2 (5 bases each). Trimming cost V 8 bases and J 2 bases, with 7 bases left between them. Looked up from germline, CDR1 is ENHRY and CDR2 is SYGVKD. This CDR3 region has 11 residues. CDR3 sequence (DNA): TGTGCCATCGGGGGAGCCTACGAGCAGTACTTC. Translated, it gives CAIGGAYEQYF.

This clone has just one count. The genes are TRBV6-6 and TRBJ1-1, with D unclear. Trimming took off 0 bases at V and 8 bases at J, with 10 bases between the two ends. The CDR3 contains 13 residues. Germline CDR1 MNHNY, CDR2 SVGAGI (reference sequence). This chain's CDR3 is CASSYSRPEEAFF. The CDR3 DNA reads TGTGCCAGCAGTTACTCGCGGCCCGAAGAAGCTTTCTTT.

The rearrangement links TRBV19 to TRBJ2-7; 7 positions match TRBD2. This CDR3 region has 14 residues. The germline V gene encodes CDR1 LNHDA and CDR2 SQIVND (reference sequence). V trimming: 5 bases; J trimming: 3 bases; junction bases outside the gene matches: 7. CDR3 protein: CASSPPGGVYEQYF. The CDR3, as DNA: TGTGCCAGTAGTCCACCTGGGGGGGTCTACGAGCAGTACTTC.

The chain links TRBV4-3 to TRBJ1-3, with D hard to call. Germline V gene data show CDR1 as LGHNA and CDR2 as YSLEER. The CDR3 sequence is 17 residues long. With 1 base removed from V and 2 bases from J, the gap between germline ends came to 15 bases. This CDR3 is CASSQVSTGGAGNTIYF. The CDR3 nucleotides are TGCGCCAGCAGCCAAGTTTCGACGGGAGGAGCTGGAAACACCATATATTTT.

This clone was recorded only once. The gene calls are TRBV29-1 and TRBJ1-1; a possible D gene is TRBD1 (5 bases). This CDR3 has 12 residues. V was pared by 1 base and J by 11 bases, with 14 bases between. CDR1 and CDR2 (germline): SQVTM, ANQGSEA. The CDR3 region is CSVEGSGGWAFF. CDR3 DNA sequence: TGCAGCGTTGAAGGCTCGGGGGGGTGGGCTTTCTTT. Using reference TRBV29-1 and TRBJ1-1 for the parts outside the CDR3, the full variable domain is SAVISQKPSRDICQRGTSLTIQCQVDSQVTMMFWYRQQPGQSLTLIATANQGSEATYESGFVIDKFPISRPNLTFSTLTVSNMSPEDSSIYLCSVEGSGGWAFFGQGTRLTVV.

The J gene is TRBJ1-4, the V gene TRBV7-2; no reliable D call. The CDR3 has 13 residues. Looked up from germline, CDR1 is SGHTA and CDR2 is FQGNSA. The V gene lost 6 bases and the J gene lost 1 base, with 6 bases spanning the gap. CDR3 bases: TGTGCCAGCAGGGTGGGAACTAATGAAAAACTGTTTTTT. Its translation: CASRVGTNEKLFF.

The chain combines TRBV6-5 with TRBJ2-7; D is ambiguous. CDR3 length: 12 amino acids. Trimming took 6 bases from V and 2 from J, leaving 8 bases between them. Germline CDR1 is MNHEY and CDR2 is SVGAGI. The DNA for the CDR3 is TGTGCCAGCAGCCTTACCCCCTACGAGCAGTACTTC. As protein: CASSLTPYEQYF.

As DNA, the CDR3 is TGTGCCAGCAGCCGAACAGGGGGCGAGGGCACTGAAGCTTTCTTT. This encodes CASSRTGGEGTEAFF. V usage is TRBV6-5 and J usage is TRBJ1-1, with 9 nucleotides matching TRBD1. J gave up 4 bases and V 6 bases, and 9 bases lay outside the gene matches. Looked up from germline, CDR1 is MNHEY and CDR2 is SVGAGI. This CDR3 has 15 amino acids.

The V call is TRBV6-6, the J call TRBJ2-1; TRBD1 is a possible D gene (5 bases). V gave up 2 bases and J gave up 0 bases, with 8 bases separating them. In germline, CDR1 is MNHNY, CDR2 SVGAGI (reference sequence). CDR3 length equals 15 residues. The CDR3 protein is CASSYATVSYNEQFF. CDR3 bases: TGTGCCAGCAGTTACGCGACAGTCTCCTACAATGAGCAGTTCTTC.

CDR3 nucleotide sequence: TGCGCCAGCAGCCCAATTACAGGAGGTGGGCCTGGAAACACCATATATTTT. It translates to CASSPITGGGPGNTIYF. This sequence joins TRBV5-1 and TRBJ1-3; TRBD1 is a possible D gene (5 bases). CDR3 length: 17 residues. Germline V gene sequence: CDR1 SGHRS, CDR2 YFSETQ. The ends were cut back, 4 bases at V and 2 bases at J, with 19 bases in the middle.

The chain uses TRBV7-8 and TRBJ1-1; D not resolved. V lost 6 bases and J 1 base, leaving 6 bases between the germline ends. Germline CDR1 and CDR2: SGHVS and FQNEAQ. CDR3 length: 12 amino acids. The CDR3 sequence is CASSGRNTEAFF. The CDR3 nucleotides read TGTGCCAGCAGTGGGCGGAACACTGAAGCTTTCTTT.

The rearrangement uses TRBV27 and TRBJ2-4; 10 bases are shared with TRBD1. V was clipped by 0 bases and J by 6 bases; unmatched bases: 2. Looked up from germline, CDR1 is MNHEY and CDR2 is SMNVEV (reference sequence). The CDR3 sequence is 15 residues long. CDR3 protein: CASSLSWTGGNIQYF. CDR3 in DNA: TGTGCCAGCAGTTTATCTTGGACAGGGGGAAACATTCAGTACTTC.

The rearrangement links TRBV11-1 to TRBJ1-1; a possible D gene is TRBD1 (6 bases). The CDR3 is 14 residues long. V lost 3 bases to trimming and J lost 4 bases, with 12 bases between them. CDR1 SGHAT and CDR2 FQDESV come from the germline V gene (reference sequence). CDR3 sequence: CASSLRTEPTEAFF. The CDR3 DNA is TGTGCCAGCAGCTTGCGGACAGAGCCCACTGAAGCTTTCTTT.

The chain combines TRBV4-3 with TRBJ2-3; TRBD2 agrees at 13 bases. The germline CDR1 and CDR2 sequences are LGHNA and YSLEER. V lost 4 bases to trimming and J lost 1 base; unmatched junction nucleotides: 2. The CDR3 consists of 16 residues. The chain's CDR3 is CASSLGLAGGTDTQYF. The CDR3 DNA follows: TGCGCCAGCAGCCTAGGACTAGCGGGGGGCACAGATACGCAGTATTTT.

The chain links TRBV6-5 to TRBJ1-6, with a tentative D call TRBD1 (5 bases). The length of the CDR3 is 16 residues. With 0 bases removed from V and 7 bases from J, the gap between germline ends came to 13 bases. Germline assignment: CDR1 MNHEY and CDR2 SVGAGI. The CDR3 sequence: CASSYSSGAVNSPLHF. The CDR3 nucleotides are TGTGCCAGCAGTTACTCCTCCGGGGCTGTAAATTCACCCCTCCACTTT.